These T cell receptor beta chains were read from a single sample in a study of early T cells in non-severe SARS-CoV-2 infection. MiXCR was run by TCRdb on the 5' RACE reads, yielding one entry per CDR3 protein. The repertoire includes approximately 73,000 distinct CDR3 sequences, 10% to 12% of them detected once, and about 4.4% sits in the top ten. Sequencing used whole blood. These receptors all come from an adult who was a healthcare worker with PCR-confirmed SARS-CoV-2 infection or an uninfected control (not recorded which). The CDR3 runs from the conserved cysteine through the conserved F or W. The D gene is left open where the match is weak. Clone size is stated in some rows and not others, as once, few, many or a class when expanded.

many	NA	TRBV5-5	TRBJ1-1	CASSWGGFGGRGAFF	TGTGCCAGCAGCTGGGGCGGTTTCGGGGGGCGCGGAGCTTTCTTT
many	TRBD1	TRBV19	TRBJ2-4	CASSTRTGRSGNIQYF	TGTGCCAGTAGTACCCGGACAGGGAGGTCAGGAAACATTCAGTACTTC
few	NA	TRBV7-2	TRBJ1-2	CASSLGGLGTYGYTF	TGTGCCAGCAGCTTAGGGGGACTTGGGACCTATGGCTACACCTTC
few	NA	TRBV5-5	TRBJ2-6	CASSLTLSGANVLTF	TGTGCCAGCAGCTTAACACTCTCTGGGGCCAACGTCCTGACTTTC
few	NA	TRBV7-6	TRBJ2-5	CASSSPPVGETQYF	TGTGCCAGCAGCTCACCCCCTGTTGGGGAGACCCAGTACTTC
many	TRBD2	TRBV19	TRBJ2-1	CASSPQRGGIGGEQFF	TGTGCCAGTAGTCCCCAGCGGGGGGGCATTGGGGGTGAGCAGTTCTTC
NA	TRBD1	TRBV6-5	TRBJ1-2	CASRSTGTAGYGYTF	TGTGCCAGCAGATCAACAGGGACAGCTGGCTATGGCTACACCTTC
NA	TRBD2	TRBV11-2	TRBJ2-3	CASSSPWEGLTDTQYF	TGTGCCAGCAGCTCTCCTTGGGAGGGCCTCACAGATACGCAGTATTTT
many	NA	TRBV7-9	TRBJ1-2	CASSLTPAINYGYTF	TGTGCCAGCAGCTTAACCCCTGCAATTAACTATGGCTACACCTTC
few	TRBD2	TRBV18	TRBJ2-1	CASSPNGGSNNEQFF	TGTGCCAGCTCACCAAACGGGGGGTCAAACAATGAGCAGTTCTTC
NA	TRBD2	TRBV20-1	TRBJ2-7	CSAGLGTASYEQYF	TGCAGTGCCGGACTAGGGACGGCTTCCTACGAGCAGTACTTC
few	NA	TRBV7-9	TRBJ2-7	CASSSLKSSYEQYF	TGTGCCAGCAGCTCTCTTAAGTCTTCCTACGAGCAGTACTTC
NA	NA	TRBV7-8	TRBJ1-5	CASSLGAQYSNQPQHF	TGTGCCAGCAGCTTAGGGGCGCAATATAGCAATCAGCCCCAGCATTTT
few	NA	TRBV6-2/TRBV6-3	TRBJ2-1	CASRPSYNEQFF	TGTGCCAGCAGACCTTCCTACAATGAGCAGTTCTTC
few	TRBD1	TRBV2	TRBJ2-1	CASWDRLLHNEQFF	TGTGCCTCGTGGGACAGGCTGCTCCACAATGAGCAGTTCTTC
few	NA	TRBV7-2	TRBJ2-1	CASSLVRENNEQFF	TGTGCCAGCAGCTTAGTCCGGGAAAACAATGAGCAGTTCTTC
many	NA	TRBV18	TRBJ1-1	CASSPPTMNTEAFF	TGTGCCAGCTCACCACCGACTATGAACACTGAAGCTTTCTTT
few	NA	TRBV7-8	TRBJ1-2	CASSFDGGYGYTF	TGTGCCAGCAGCTTCGACGGGGGCTATGGCTACACCTTC
NA	NA	TRBV5-6	TRBJ2-2	CASRPETVNTGELFF	TGTGCCAGCAGGCCCGAGACAGTGAACACCGGGGAGCTGTTTTTT